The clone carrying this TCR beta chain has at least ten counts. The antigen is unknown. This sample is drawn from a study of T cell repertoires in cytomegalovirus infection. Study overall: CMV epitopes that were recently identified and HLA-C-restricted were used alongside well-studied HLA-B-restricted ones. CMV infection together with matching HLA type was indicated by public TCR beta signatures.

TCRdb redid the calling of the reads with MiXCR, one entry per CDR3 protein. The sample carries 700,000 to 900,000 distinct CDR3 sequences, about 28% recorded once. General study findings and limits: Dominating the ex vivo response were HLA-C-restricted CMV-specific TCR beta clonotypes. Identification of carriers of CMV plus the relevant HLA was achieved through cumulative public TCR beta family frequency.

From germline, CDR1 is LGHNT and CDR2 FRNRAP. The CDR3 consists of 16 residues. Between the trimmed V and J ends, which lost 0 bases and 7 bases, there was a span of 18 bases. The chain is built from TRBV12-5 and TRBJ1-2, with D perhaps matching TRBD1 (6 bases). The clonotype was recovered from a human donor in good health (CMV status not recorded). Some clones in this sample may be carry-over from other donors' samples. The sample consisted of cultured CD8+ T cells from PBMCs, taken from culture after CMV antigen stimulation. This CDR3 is CASGLVLSGANGGYTF. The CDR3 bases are TGTGCTAGTGGTTTGGTACTTTCGGGGGCGAACGGTGGCTACACCTTC.